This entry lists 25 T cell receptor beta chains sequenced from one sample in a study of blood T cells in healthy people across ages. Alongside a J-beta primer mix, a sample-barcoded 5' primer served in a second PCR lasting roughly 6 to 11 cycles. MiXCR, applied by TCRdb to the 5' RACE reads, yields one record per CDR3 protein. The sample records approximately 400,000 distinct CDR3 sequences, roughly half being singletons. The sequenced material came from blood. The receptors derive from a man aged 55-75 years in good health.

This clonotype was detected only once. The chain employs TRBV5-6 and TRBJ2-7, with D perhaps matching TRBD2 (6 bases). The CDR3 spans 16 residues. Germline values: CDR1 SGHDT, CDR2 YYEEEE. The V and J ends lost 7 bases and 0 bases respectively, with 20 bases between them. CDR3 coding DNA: TGTGCCAGCTGGCTGGGGTTCGGGGACTCCTCCTACGAGCAGTACTTC. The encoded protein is CASWLGFGDSSYEQYF. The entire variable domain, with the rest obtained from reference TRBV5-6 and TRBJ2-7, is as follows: DAGVTQSPTHLIKTRGQQVTLRCSPKSGHDTVSWYQQALGQGPQFIFQYYEEEERQRGNFPDRFSGHQFPNYSSELNVNALLLGDSALYLCASWLGFGDSSYEQYFGPGTRLTVT.

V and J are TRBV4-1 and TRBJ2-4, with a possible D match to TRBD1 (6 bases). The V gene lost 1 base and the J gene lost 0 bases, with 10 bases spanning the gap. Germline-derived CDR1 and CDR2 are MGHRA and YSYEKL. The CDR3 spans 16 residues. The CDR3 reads CASSQGTELAKNIQYF. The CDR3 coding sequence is TGCGCCAGCAGCCAAGGGACAGAGCTAGCCAAAAACATTCAGTACTTC.

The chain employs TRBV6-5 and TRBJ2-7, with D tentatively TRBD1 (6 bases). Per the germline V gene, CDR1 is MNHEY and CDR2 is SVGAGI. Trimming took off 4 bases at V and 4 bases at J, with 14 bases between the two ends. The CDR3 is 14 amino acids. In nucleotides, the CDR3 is TGTGCCAGCAGTTCCCCGGGACACCTATACGAGCAGTACTTC. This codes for CASSSPGHLYEQYF.

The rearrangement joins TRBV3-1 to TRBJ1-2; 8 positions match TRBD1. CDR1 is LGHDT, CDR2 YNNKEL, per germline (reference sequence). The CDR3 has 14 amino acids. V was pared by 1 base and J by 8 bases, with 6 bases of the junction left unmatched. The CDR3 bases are TGTGCCAGCAGCCAAGGGATTGGACAGGGCGGCTACACCTTC. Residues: CASSQGIGQGGYTF.

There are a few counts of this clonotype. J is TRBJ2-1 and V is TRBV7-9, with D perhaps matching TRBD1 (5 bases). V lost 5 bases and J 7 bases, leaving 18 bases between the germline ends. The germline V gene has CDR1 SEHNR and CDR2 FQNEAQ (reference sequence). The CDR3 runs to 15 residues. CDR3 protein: CASSLGPGKGNEQFF. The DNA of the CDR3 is TGTGCCAGCAGCCTTGGACCAGGGAAAGGGAATGAGCAGTTCTTC.

The CDR3 nucleotides are TGTGCCAGCAGTTACTCATGGGGAGGTGGCACTGAAGCTTTCTTT. Translation gives CASSYSWGGGTEAFF. The chain has TRBV6-5 and TRBJ1-1; D is unclear. CDR1 is MNHEY and CDR2 is SVGAGI in the germline V gene. The CDR3 covers 15 residues. V gave up 0 bases and J gave up 4 bases, with 12 bases separating them.

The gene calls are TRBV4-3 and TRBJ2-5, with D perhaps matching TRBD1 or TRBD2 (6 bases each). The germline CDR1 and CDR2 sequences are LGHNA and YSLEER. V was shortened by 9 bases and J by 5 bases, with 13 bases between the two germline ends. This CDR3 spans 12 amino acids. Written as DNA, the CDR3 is TGCGCCAGGACCCGGGGGCTGGAGACCCAGTACTTC. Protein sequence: CARTRGLETQYF.

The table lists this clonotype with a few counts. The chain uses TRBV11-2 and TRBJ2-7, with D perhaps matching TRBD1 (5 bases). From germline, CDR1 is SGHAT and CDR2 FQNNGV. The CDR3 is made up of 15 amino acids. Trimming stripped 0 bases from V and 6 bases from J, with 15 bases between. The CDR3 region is CASSLDRAGMSEQYF. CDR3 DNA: TGTGCCAGCAGCTTAGATCGGGCAGGGATGAGCGAGCAGTACTTC.

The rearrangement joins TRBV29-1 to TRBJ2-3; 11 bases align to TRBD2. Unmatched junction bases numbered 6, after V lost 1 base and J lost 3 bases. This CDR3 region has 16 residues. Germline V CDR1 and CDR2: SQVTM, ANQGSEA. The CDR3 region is CSVEGGSGRATDTQYF. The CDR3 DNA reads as TGCAGCGTTGAAGGGGGTAGCGGGAGGGCTACAGATACGCAGTATTTT.

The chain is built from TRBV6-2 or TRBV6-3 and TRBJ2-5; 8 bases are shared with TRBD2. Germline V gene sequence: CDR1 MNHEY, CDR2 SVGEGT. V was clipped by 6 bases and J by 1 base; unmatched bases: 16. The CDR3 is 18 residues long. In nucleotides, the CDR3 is TGTGCCAGCAGCTACCAGCTCGGTACTAGCGGACCCCAAGAGACCCAGTACTTC. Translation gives CASSYQLGTSGPQETQYF.

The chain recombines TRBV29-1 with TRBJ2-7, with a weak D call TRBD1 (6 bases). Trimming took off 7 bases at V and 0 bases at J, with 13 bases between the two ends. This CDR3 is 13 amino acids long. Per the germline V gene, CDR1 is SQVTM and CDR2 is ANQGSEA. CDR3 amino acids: CSARTAFSYEQYF. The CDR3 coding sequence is TGCAGCGCCCGGACAGCCTTCTCCTACGAGCAGTACTTC.

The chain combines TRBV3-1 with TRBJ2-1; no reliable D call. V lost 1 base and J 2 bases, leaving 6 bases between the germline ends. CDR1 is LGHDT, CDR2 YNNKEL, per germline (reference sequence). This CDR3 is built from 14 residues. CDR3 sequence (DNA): TGTGCCAGCAGCCAAGGGTCCCCCTACAATGAGCAGTTCTTC. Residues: CASSQGSPYNEQFF.

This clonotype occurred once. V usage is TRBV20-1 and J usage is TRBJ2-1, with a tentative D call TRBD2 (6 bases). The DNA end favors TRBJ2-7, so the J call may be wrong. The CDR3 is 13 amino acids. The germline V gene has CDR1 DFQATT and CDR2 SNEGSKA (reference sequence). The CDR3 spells CSASGSGYNEQYF. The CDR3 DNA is TGCAGTGCTAGCGGGAGCGGCTACAATGAGCAGTACTTC.

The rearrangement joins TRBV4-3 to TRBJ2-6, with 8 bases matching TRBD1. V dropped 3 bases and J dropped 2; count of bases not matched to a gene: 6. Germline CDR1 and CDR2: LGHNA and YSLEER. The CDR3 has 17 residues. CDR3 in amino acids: CASSHGDRKAGANVLTF. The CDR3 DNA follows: TGCGCCAGCAGCCATGGGGACAGGAAAGCTGGGGCCAACGTCCTGACTTTC.

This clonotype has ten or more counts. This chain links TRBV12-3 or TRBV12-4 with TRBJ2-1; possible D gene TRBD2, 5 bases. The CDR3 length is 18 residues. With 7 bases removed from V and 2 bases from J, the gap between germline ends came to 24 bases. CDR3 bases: TGTGCCAGCACCCGAAATTCCATGACCAGAGGGCCCTACAATGAGCAGTTCTTC. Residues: CASTRNSMTRGPYNEQFF.

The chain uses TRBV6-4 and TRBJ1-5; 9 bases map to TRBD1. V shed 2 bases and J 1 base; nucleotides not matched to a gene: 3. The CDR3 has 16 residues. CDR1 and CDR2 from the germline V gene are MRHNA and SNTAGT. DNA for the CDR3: TGTGCCAGCAGTGACGGACAGGGGAGGAGCAATCAGCCCCAGCATTTT. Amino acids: CASSDGQGRSNQPQHF.

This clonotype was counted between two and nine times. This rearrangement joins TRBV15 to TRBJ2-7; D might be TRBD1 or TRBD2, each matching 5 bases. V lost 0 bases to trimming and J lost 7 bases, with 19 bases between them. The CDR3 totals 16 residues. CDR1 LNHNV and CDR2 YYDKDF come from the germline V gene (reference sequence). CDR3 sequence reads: CATSRDHTARGNEQYF. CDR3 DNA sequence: TGTGCCACCAGCAGAGATCATACAGCGAGGGGCAATGAGCAGTACTTC.

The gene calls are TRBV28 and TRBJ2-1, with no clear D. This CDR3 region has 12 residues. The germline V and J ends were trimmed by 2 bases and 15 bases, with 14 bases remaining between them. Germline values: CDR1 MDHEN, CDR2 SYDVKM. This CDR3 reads CASSLGRMDRFF. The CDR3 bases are TGTGCCAGCAGTTTAGGGCGCATGGACCGGTTCTTC. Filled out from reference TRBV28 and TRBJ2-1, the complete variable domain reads DVKVTQSSRYLVKRTGEKVFLECVQDMDHENMFWYRQDPGLGLRLIYFSYDVKMKEKGDIPEGYSVSREKKERFSLILESASTNQTSMYLCASSLGRMDRFFGPGTRLTVL.

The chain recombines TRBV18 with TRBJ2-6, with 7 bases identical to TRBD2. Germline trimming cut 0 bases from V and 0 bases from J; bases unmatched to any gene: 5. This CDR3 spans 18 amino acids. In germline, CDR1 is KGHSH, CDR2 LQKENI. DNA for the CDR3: TGTGCCAGCTCACCACCGGGAGGGCTCGGCTCTGGGGCCAACGTCCTGACTTTC. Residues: CASSPPGGLGSGANVLTF.

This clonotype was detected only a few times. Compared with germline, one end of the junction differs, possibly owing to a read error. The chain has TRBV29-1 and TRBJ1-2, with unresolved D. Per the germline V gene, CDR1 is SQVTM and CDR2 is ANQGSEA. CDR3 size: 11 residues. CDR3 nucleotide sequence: TGCAGCGTAGAAGGGTTATATGGCTACACCTTC. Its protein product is CSVEGLYGYTF.

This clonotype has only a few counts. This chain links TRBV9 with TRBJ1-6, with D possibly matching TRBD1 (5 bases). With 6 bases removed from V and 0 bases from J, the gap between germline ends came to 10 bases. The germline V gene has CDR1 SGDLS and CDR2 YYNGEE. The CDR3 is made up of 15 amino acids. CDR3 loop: CASNGGSSYNSPLHF. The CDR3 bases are TGTGCCAGCAATGGGGGGAGCTCCTATAATTCACCCCTCCACTTT.

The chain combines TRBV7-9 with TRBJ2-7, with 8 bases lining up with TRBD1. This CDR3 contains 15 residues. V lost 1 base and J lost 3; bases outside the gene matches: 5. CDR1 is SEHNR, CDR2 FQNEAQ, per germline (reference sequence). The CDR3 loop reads CASSLVPDRDYEQYF. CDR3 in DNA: TGTGCCAGCAGCTTAGTCCCGGACAGGGACTACGAGCAGTACTTC.

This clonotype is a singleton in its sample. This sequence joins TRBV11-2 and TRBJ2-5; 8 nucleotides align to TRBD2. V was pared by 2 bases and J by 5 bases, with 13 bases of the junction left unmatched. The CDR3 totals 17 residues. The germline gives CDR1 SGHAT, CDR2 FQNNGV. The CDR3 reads CASSLFGFSGGGETQYF. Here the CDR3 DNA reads TGTGCCAGCAGCTTATTTGGGTTCAGCGGGGGAGGGGAGACCCAGTACTTC.

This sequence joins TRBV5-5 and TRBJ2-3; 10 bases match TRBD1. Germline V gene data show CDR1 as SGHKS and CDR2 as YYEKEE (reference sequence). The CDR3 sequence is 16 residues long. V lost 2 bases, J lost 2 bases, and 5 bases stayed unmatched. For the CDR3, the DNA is TGTGCCAGCAGCTTCGGGACAGGGGCCCCCACAGATACGCAGTATTTT. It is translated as CASSFGTGAPTDTQYF.

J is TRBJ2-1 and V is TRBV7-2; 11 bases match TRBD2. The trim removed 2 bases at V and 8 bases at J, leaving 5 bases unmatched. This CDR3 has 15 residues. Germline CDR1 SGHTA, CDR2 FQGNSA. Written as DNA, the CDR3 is TGTGCCAGCAGCTTACGAATGGGACTAGCGGATGAGCAGTTCTTC. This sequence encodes CASSLRMGLADEQFF.